Following are 16 T cell receptor beta chains from one sample sequenced in a study of T cell responses to AZD1222 COVID-19 vaccine. Assay used: immunoSEQ multiplex PCR; TCRdb lists only in-frame clones, some missing. This sample has approximately 180,000 clones, with 70% to 90% found just once. The sample was peripheral blood, taken 28 days after the second dose of the MenACWY control vaccine. All receptors come from an adult who received the MenACWY meningococcal vaccine as a control.

This sequence joins TRBV3-1 (or the pseudogene TRBV3-2) and TRBJ2-1; D may match TRBD1 or TRBD2 (5 bases each). Germline V gives CDR1 LGHDT, CDR2 YNNKEL (reference sequence). The CDR3 extends over 17 amino acids. Trimming shortened V by 5 bases and J by 0 bases, and 17 bases separated the two germline ends. The CDR3 sequence is CASSSPGRISSYNEQFF. In nucleotides, the CDR3 is TGTGCCAGCAGCTCCCCAGGGAGAATTAGCTCCTACAATGAGCAGTTCTTC.

The chain carries TRBV3-1 (or the pseudogene TRBV3-2) and TRBJ2-7; D not resolved. CDR1 and CDR2 from the germline V gene are LGHDT and YNNKEL (reference sequence). This CDR3 is built from 13 residues. The ends were cut back, 3 bases at V and 1 base at J, with 7 bases in the middle. DNA for the CDR3: TGTGCCAGCAGCCACCGGACGTCCTACGAGCAGTACTTC. Translating it yields CASSHRTSYEQYF.

V usage is TRBV5-1 and J usage is TRBJ1-5; possibly TRBD1 for D (6 bases). Trimming shortened V by 4 bases and J by 4 bases, and 15 bases separated the two germline ends. The germline V gene has CDR1 SGHRS and CDR2 YFSETQ. This CDR3 has 15 amino acids. CDR3 in amino acids: CASSPVGGGNQPQHF. The CDR3 DNA sequence: TGCGCCAGCAGCCCTGTGGGAGGGGGTAATCAGCCCCAGCATTTT.

This chain connects TRBV30 to TRBJ2-3; TRBD2 matches at 10 bases. The J segment lost 1 base and the V segment lost 5 bases, leaving 9 bases of the junction unmatched. This CDR3 has 16 residues. Germline V gene sequence: CDR1 GTSNPN, CDR2 SVGIG (reference sequence). Here the CDR3 DNA reads TGTGCCTGGTCTAGCGGGAGCCCACCGGGCACAGATACGCAGTATTTT. It yields the protein CAWSSGSPPGTDTQYF.

On this clone itself: Different DNA sequences within this sample yield the same CDR3. V gene TRBV19 combines with J gene TRBJ2-7; D gene unclear. The CDR3 has 11 residues. Germline CDR1 reads LNHDA; CDR2 reads SQIVND (reference sequence). V was trimmed by 5 bases and J by 3 bases, leaving 5 bases between them. CDR3 DNA: TGTGCCAGTAGTCTGGGCTACGAGCAGTACTTC. It codes for CASSLGYEQYF.

V is TRBV10-3 and J is TRBJ1-4; 9 nucleotides line up with TRBD1. The V gene end was trimmed by 10 bases and the J gene end by 7 bases; junction bases not matched to a gene: 7. CDR1 and CDR2 (germline): ENHRY, SYGVKD. This CDR3 is 13 amino acids long. The CDR3: CATADRGLEKLFF. The CDR3 region has the DNA TGTGCCACTGCGGACAGGGGCCTTGAAAAACTGTTTTTT.

The rearrangement uses TRBV9 and TRBJ2-7; 11 nucleotides align to TRBD2. This CDR3 has 15 amino acids. After removal of 4 bases from V and 2 bases from J, the junction contained 5 bases not matched to a gene. CDR1 SGDLS and CDR2 YYNGEE come from the germline V gene. CDR3 sequence reads: CASSPEGLAAYEQYF. The CDR3 DNA reads as TGTGCCAGCAGCCCAGAGGGACTAGCGGCCTACGAGCAGTACTTC.

The chain combines TRBV9 with TRBJ2-7, with unresolved D. V was clipped by 1 base and J by 6 bases, with 14 bases between them. The CDR3 extends over 14 amino acids. Germline CDR1 and CDR2: SGDLS and YYNGEE. CDR3 sequence: CASSVSGVTGEQYF. The CDR3 DNA is TGTGCCAGCAGCGTATCGGGTGTGACGGGCGAGCAGTACTTC.

The genes are TRBV11-3 and TRBJ2-5, with 9 bases matching TRBD1. V shed 5 bases, J shed 4 bases, and the junction held 8 bases outside the gene matches. The germline V gene has CDR1 SGHNT and CDR2 YENEEA. The CDR3 runs to 15 residues. The CDR3 coding sequence is TGTGCCAGCAGCGAAGGACAGGGGCGGGGAGAGACCCAGTACTTC. Translating it yields CASSEGQGRGETQYF.

The chain uses TRBV24-1 and TRBJ2-2; no reliable D call. CDR1 is KGHDR and CDR2 is SFDVKD in the germline V gene. The CDR3 covers 12 residues. Deletions cut 2 bases from V and 6 bases from J, with 3 bases between. CDR3 protein: CATSDYSGELFF. Written as DNA, the CDR3 is TGTGCCACCAGTGATTATTCCGGGGAGCTGTTTTTT.

The chain employs TRBV3-1 (or the pseudogene TRBV3-2) and TRBJ2-1; D possibly corresponds to TRBD1 (6 bases). CDR1 and CDR2 (germline): LGHDT, YNNKEL (reference sequence). V lost 3 bases, J lost 6 bases, and 12 bases lay in between. The CDR3 consists of 14 residues. DNA of the CDR3: TGTGCCAGCAGCCAGGCCGGACAGTCCAATGAGCAGTTCTTC. Its protein product is CASSQAGQSNEQFF.

The chain's CDR3 is CATSGTKMGNPYEQYF. The CDR3 DNA reads as TGTGCCACCAGCGGGACTAAGATGGGTAACCCCTACGAGCAGTACTTC. This chain joins TRBV15 and TRBJ2-7; the match to TRBD2 covers 7 bases. The length of the CDR3 is 16 residues. Unmatched junction bases numbered 12, after V lost 5 bases and J lost 2 bases. Germline V gene lookup returns CDR1 LNHNV and CDR2 YYDKDF (reference sequence). Based on the CDR3 plus reference TRBV15 and TRBJ2-7, the full variable domain is DAMVIQNPRYQVTQFGKPVTLSCSQTLNHNVMYWYQQKSSQAPKLLFHYYDKDFNNEADTPDNFQSRRPNTSFCFLDIRSPGLGDTAMYLCATSGTKMGNPYEQYFGPGTRLTVT.

The V and J genes are TRBV6-6 and TRBJ1-1; D not certain. V dropped 0 bases and J dropped 4 bases, with 9 bases sitting between them. The CDR3 is made up of 14 amino acids. Germline V gene sequence: CDR1 MNHNY, CDR2 SVGAGI (reference sequence). CDR3 protein: CASSYSEEGTEAFF. CDR3 DNA sequence: TGTGCCAGCAGTTACTCGGAGGAAGGCACTGAAGCTTTCTTT.

The gene calls are TRBV9 and TRBJ2-7; 10 positions agree with TRBD2. From germline, CDR1 is SGDLS and CDR2 YYNGEE. Trimming took 1 base from V and 2 from J; bases not matched to a gene: 6. This CDR3 spans 16 amino acids. The CDR3: CASSVQAGGPTYEQYF. The CDR3 bases are TGTGCCAGCAGCGTACAAGCGGGAGGGCCGACCTACGAGCAGTACTTC. Full variable domain (outside the CDR3, taken from reference TRBV9 and TRBJ2-7): DSGVTQTPKHLITATGQRVTLRCSPRSGDLSVYWYQQSLDQGLQFLIQYYNGEERAKGNILERFSAQQFPDLHSELNLSSLELGDSALYFCASSVQAGGPTYEQYFGPGTRLTVT.

V gene TRBV9 combines with J gene TRBJ2-3, with D tentatively TRBD2 (5 bases). Germline assignment: CDR1 SGDLS and CDR2 YYNGEE. V was trimmed by 4 bases and J by 6 bases, leaving 24 bases between them. There are 17 residues in the CDR3. In DNA, the CDR3 is TGTGCCAGCAGCCCCAAGGGCGGGCGGTCTCCCCGGGATACGCAGTATTTT. Translated: CASSPKGGRSPRDTQYF.

The J gene is TRBJ1-3, the V gene TRBV7-2; TRBD1 is a possible D gene (5 bases). The CDR3 has 16 residues. CDR1 is SGHTA, CDR2 FQGNSA, per germline. Trimming pared 5 bases from V and 0 bases from J, leaving 14 bases between. This chain's CDR3 is CASSPRRGRSGNTIYF. In DNA, the CDR3 is TGTGCCAGCAGCCCAAGGAGGGGCCGCTCTGGAAACACCATATATTTT.